One sample yielded the 3 T cell receptor beta chains listed below, sequenced in a study of response to subunit inactivated influenza vaccine. MiXCR, run by TCRdb on the RT-PCR reads, gives a single entry per CDR3 protein. The sample yields more than 200,000 distinct CDR3 sequences, roughly an eighth seen once. The sample here was non-naive T cells sorted from PBMCs, taken around two weeks before vaccination. The receptors here all came from a man in his fifties who received an inactivated influenza vaccine.

The J gene is TRBJ1-1, the V gene TRBV6-2 or TRBV6-3, with D maybe TRBD1 (6 bases). The CDR3 consists of 12 residues. V lost 6 bases, J lost 7 bases, and 12 bases lay in between. Germline V gives CDR1 MNHEY, CDR2 SVGEGT. As DNA, the CDR3 is TGTGCCAGCAGAGAGGGGGAACATGAAGCTTTCTTT. Its protein is CASREGEHEAFF.

CDR3 loop: CASSGAGRGSYEQYF. The CDR3 DNA reads TGCGCCAGCAGTGGGGCGGGGAGGGGGTCGTACGAGCAGTACTTC. The gene calls are TRBV10-2 and TRBJ2-7, with D maybe TRBD2 (7 bases). Germline CDR1 and CDR2: WSHSY and SAAADI. Trimming removed 4 bases at V and 4 bases at J, with 17 bases between. This CDR3 is built from 15 residues.

This clonotype was seen a few times. This sequence joins TRBV5-1 and TRBJ2-7; 12 bases match TRBD1. Germline CDR1 reads SGHRS; CDR2 reads YFSETQ. Trimming cost V 5 bases and J 6 bases; bases outside gene matches: 3. The CDR3 spans 13 residues. The CDR3 sequence: CASREGQGAEQYF. The CDR3, as DNA: TGCGCCAGCAGGGAGGGACAGGGGGCCGAGCAGTACTTC.